Presented here are 20 T cell receptor beta chains from one specimen sequenced in a study of tumor-infiltrating lymphocytes in primary liver carcinoma (dated by TCRdb to about 2017). TRIzol reagent was used to extract blood RNA from unsorted whole blood, while the DNeasy Blood & Tissue kit provided the germline DNA. Sequencing instrument: Illumina HiSeq 2500. Starting from approximately 500 ng total RNA, TCRbeta-specific cDNA was produced by reverse transcription with a constant-region primer and ProtoScript II reverse transcriptase. The TCRbeta libraries were prepared through three rounds of nested multiplex PCR following a slightly modified ARM-PCR procedure. Each of the first two PCR rounds ran for around 10 cycles using multiplex TRBV1-TRBV30 forward primers together with a Cbeta reverse primer. In TCRdb, the public reads were trimmed at Q25 with fastp and aligned with MiXCR, with productive beta chains retained. Records with the same CDR3 protein are collapsed into one entry carrying the most frequent genes and DNA. This sample is represented by a few hundred thousand distinct CDR3 sequences; 50% to 60% of them were singletons. About a sixth of the sample comes from the top ten.

Sequences were obtained from peripheral blood. These TCRs come from a woman aged 25 to 45 with primary liver carcinoma and hepatitis B virus infection.

There are a few counts of this clonotype. The chain carries TRBV13 and TRBJ1-2; D is possibly TRBD1 (5 bases). The germline CDR1 and CDR2 sequences are PRHDT and FYEKMQ (reference sequence). Trimming left V 5 bases short and J 2 bases short, with 18 bases between. CDR3 length equals 16 residues. CDR3 in amino acids: CASSKKEGRGNYGYTF. CDR3 bases: TGTGCCAGCAGCAAGAAGGAGGGACGGGGGAACTATGGCTACACCTTC.

This clonotype was seen once. The CDR3 does not end in the conserved phenylalanine or tryptophan, so this is likely a read error. V and J are TRBV5-6 and TRBJ2-2; D gene ambiguous. This CDR3 has 15 amino acids. The germline V gene has CDR1 SGHDT and CDR2 YYEEEE. The CDR3 loop is CASSLAPRVTGELFS. DNA for the CDR3: TGTGCCAGCAGCTTGGCACCCCGAGTCACCGGAGAGCTGTTTTCT.

The gene calls are TRBV11-2 and TRBJ2-1; D not resolved. The CDR3 loop spans 13 amino acids. The germline CDR1 and CDR2 sequences are SGHAT and FQNNGV. V dropped 5 bases and J dropped 11 bases, with 16 bases sitting between them. The CDR3 nucleotides are TGTGCCAGCAGCCCCTCTCCTCGTAACAAGCAGTTCTTC. This translates into CASSPSPRNKQFF.

On this clonotype itself: One end of the junction is discordant with germline, which a read error may explain. This chain links TRBV11-2 with TRBJ1-1, with 10 bases fitting TRBD1. The CDR3 is 21 amino acids. CDR1 is SGHAT, CDR2 FQNNGV, per germline. The CDR3 sequence: CARSLRGFSGQGGITNTEAFF. The DNA of the CDR3 is TGTGCCAGAAGCTTGAGGGGATTTTCCGGACAGGGGGGGATCACGAACACTGAAGCTTTCTTT.

J is TRBJ1-3 and V is TRBV4-2; a possible D gene is TRBD1 (5 bases). The V end lost 6 bases, the J end lost 2 bases, and 17 bases lay between the germline ends. This CDR3 region has 16 residues. Germline V gene sequence: CDR1 LGHNA, CDR2 YNFKEQ. The CDR3 is CASSQEGPGTGNTIYF. CDR3 bases: TGTGCCAGCAGTCAGGAAGGGCCAGGGACTGGAAACACCATATATTTT.

On this clonotype: A read error may be the cause here, since a much bigger clone is one base away. The V and J genes are TRBV4-3 and TRBJ1-6; D uncertain. The CDR3 has 13 amino acids. Trimming removed 4 bases at V and 11 bases at J, with 12 bases between. CDR1 LGHNA and CDR2 YSLEER come from the germline V gene. The CDR3 bases are TGCGCCAGCAGCCTAGTCCCCGCTGCACCCCTCCACTTT. Amino acids: CASSLVPAAPLHF.

A note on this clonotype: This CDR3 fails to terminate in the conserved phenylalanine or tryptophan, so it likely reflects a read error. The V and J genes are TRBV4-2 and TRBJ2-2, with D perhaps matching TRBD1 or TRBD2 (5 bases each). Germline CDR1 is LGHNA and CDR2 is YNFKEQ. This CDR3 has 15 residues. Trimming took 1 base from V and 9 from J, leaving 15 bases between them. CDR3 in DNA: TGTGCCAGCAGCCAAGTAGGCGGGTCAGGGCGGGAGCTGTTTTCT. Amino acid sequence: CASSQVGGSGRELFS.

The V call is TRBV5-4, the J call TRBJ2-3; 9 positions match TRBD2. The CDR3 has 17 residues. Germline CDR1 is SGHNT and CDR2 is YYREEE (reference sequence). J was trimmed by 3 bases and V by 5 bases; bases with no gene match: 13. This CDR3 is CASSRTSATIPTDTQYF. The DNA of the CDR3 is TGTGCCAGCAGTCGGACTAGCGCCACGATACCTACAGATACGCAGTATTTT.

The chain recombines TRBV11-3 with TRBJ2-1, with D perhaps matching TRBD2 (6 bases). This CDR3 has 15 residues. The V and J ends lost 5 bases and 5 bases respectively, with 16 bases between them. Germline CDR1 SGHNT, CDR2 YENEEA. CDR3 region: CASSPRASANNEQFF. The CDR3 DNA is TGTGCCAGCAGCCCCCGGGCTAGCGCTAACAATGAGCAGTTCTTC.

This clonotype was picked up many times. The chain is built from TRBV12-3 or TRBV12-4 and TRBJ2-5; no reliable D call. This CDR3 contains 12 residues. Trimming shortened V by 4 bases and J by 3 bases, and 6 bases separated the two germline ends. The chain's CDR3 is CASSSLEETQYF. The CDR3 DNA reads as TGTGCCAGCAGTTCGCTAGAAGAGACCCAGTACTTC.

The chain carries TRBV29-1 and TRBJ2-7, with D perhaps TRBD1 (6 bases). The CDR3 runs 16 residues. The germline gives CDR1 SQVTM, CDR2 ANQGSEA. V dropped 7 bases and J dropped 2 bases, with 24 bases sitting between them. The CDR3 DNA sequence: TGCAGCGCTAGAGGGACCCGGGATGGACAGACCTACGAGCAGTACTTC. Its protein product is CSARGTRDGQTYEQYF.

About this clonotype: Compared with germline, one end of the junction differs, possibly owing to a read error. The chain recombines TRBV11-2 with TRBJ2-1; 8 positions agree with TRBD2. The V gene's germline CDR1 is SGHAT and CDR2 FQNNGV. This CDR3 is built from 18 residues. The CDR3 nucleotides are TGTGTCAGCAACCGACGGGGGGCGGGAGGTCCTCGTACGCATGAGCAGTTCTTC. Translation gives CVSNRRGAGGPRTHEQFF.

In the case of this clonotype: This could be a read error, since a much larger clone is one nucleotide away. The V gene is TRBV6-5, the J gene TRBJ2-7; 8 positions agree with TRBD1. The length of the CDR3 is 14 residues. Germline V gives CDR1 MNHEY, CDR2 SVGAGI. CDR3 nucleotides: TGTGACAGCACCGGACAGGGAAGCTCCTACGAGCAGTACTTC. Amino acid sequence: CDSTGQGSSYEQYF.

This clonotype was recorded at least ten times. This chain links TRBV11-2 with TRBJ2-7, with 7 bases aligning to TRBD2. The CDR3 contains 15 residues. Germline trimming cut 4 bases from V and 2 bases from J; bases unmatched to any gene: 8. Per germline, CDR1 SGHAT and CDR2 FQNNGV. The CDR3, as DNA: TGTGCCAGCAGCTCGACGCGGGAGACCCCCTACGAGCAGTACTTC. It is translated as CASSSTRETPYEQYF.

The genes are TRBV28 and TRBJ2-5; 12 positions match TRBD2. Germline trimming cut 6 bases from V and 5 bases from J; bases unmatched to any gene: 7. CDR1 MDHEN and CDR2 SYDVKM come from the germline V gene. CDR3 length equals 15 residues. This CDR3 is CASRPLAGGSETQYF. Written as DNA, the CDR3 is TGTGCCAGCAGGCCCCTAGCGGGAGGGTCGGAGACCCAGTACTTC.

Regarding this clonotype: One end of the junction fails to match germline, which may point to a read error. The CDR3 spells CAASDSGRTEAFF. The DNA for the CDR3 is TGTGCCGCCAGTGATTCAGGGAGGACTGAAGCTTTCTTT. The rearrangement joins TRBV24-1 to TRBJ1-1, with D tentatively TRBD1 (5 bases). The CDR3 runs 13 residues. The germline V gene has CDR1 KGHDR and CDR2 SFDVKD.

V is TRBV6-5 and J is TRBJ1-6; no definite D call. The CDR3 contains 14 residues. Germline CDR1 and CDR2: MNHEY and SVGAGI. The ends were cut back, 2 bases at V and 7 bases at J, with 9 bases in the middle. CDR3 nucleotide sequence: TGTGCCAGCAGTTACGAGATGGAGAATTCACCCCTCCACTTT. Protein: CASSYEMENSPLHF.

The rearrangement uses TRBV30 and TRBJ2-4; D is unclear. The CDR3 loop spans 10 amino acids. Germline CDR1 is GTSNPN and CDR2 is SVGIG (reference sequence). V gave up 2 bases and J gave up 10 bases, with 6 bases separating them. This chain's CDR3 is CAWSQRIQYF. CDR3 coding DNA: TGTGCCTGGAGTCAGAGGATTCAGTACTTC. Full variable domain (missing parts from reference TRBV30 and TRBJ2-4): SQTIHQWPATLVQPVGSPLSLECTVEGTSNPNLYWYRQAAGRGLQLLFYSVGIGQISSEVPQNLSASRPQDRQFILSSKKLLLSDSGFYLCAWSQRIQYFGAGTRLSVL.

This clonotype was observed at least ten times. The V and J genes are TRBV12-3 or TRBV12-4 and TRBJ2-3; TRBD2 is a possible D gene (6 bases). The CDR3 loop spans 13 amino acids. Trimming cost V 6 bases and J 1 base, with 8 bases left between them. The CDR3 is CASSWGGTDTQYF. For the CDR3, the DNA is TGTGCCAGCAGCTGGGGGGGCACAGATACGCAGTATTTT.

As to this clonotype: A read error may account for a junction end that differs from germline. The chain combines TRBV4-1 with TRBJ2-1; D uncertain. The CDR3 contains 13 residues. The germline V gene has CDR1 MGHRA and CDR2 YSYEKL. CDR3 residues: CDSSQDFYNEQFF. In nucleotides, the CDR3 is TGCGACAGCAGCCAAGACTTCTACAATGAGCAGTTCTTC.